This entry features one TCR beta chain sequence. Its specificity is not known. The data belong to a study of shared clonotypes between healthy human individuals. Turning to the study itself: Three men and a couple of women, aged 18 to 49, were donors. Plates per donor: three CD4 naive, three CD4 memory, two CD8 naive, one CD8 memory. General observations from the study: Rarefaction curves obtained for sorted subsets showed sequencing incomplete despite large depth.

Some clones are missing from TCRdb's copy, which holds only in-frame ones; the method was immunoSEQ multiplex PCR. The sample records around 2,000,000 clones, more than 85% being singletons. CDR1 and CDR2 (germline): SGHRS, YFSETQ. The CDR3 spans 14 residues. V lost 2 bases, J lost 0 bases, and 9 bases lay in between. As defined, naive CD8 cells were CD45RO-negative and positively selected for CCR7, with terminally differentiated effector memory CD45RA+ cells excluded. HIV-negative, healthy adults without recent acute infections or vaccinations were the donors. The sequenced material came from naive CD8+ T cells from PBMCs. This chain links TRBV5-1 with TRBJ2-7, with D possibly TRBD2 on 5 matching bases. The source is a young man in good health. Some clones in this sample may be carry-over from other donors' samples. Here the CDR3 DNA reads TGCGCCAGCAGCTTCGGACTGGTCTCCTACGAGCAGTACTTC. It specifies CASSFGLVSYEQYF.